The 29 T cell receptor beta chains reported below all come from one sample, sequenced in a study of blood T cell repertoires in COVID-19. The protocol was immunoSEQ multiplex PCR, while the TCRdb copy is restricted to in-frame clones and leaves out a portion. This repertoire shows about 96,000 clones, around 90% found once; its top ten account for 3.5% to 5%. The sequenced sample was peripheral blood. Every receptor here comes from a human donor with COVID-19, enrolled during active disease. The donor label of this sample is uncertain.

This rearrangement joins TRBV11-2 to TRBJ1-1; tentatively, D is TRBD1 (5 bases). Germline values: CDR1 SGHAT, CDR2 FQNNGV. Trimming stripped 0 bases from V and 0 bases from J, with 8 bases between. The CDR3 loop spans 15 amino acids. CDR3 amino acids: CASSLDLGLNTEAFF. The CDR3 DNA follows: TGTGCCAGCAGCTTAGATCTGGGGCTGAACACTGAAGCTTTCTTT.

The chain links TRBV7-9 to TRBJ2-1, with D tentatively TRBD1 (8 bases). Germline CDR1 reads SEHNR; CDR2 reads FQNEAQ (reference sequence). The CDR3 loop spans 17 amino acids. The ends were cut back, 5 bases at V and 3 bases at J, with 20 bases in the middle. In DNA form, the CDR3 reads TGTGCCAGCAGCCCGGGGGGCTGGGACAGGCACTACAATGAGCAGTTCTTC. It specifies CASSPGGWDRHYNEQFF. The whole variable domain, filled in from reference TRBV7-9 and TRBJ2-1, reads DTGVSQNPRHKITKRGQNVTFRCDPISEHNRLYWYRQTLGQGPEFLTYFQNEAQLEKSRLLSDRFSAERPKGSFSTLEIQRTEQGDSAMYLCASSPGGWDRHYNEQFFGPGTRLTVL.

This clone was picked up one time. The rearrangement links TRBV6-5 to TRBJ1-1; TRBD1 matches 8 bases. Germline V gene sequence: CDR1 MNHEY, CDR2 SVGAGI. V lost 6 bases to trimming and J lost 3 bases; unmatched junction nucleotides: 6. The CDR3 loop spans 14 amino acids. CDR3 DNA sequence: TGTGCCAGCAGAGTCCCGGGACAGGACACTGAAGCTTTCTTT. It is translated as CASRVPGQDTEAFF.

This clone was seen more than once but under ten times. The gene calls are TRBV5-1 and TRBJ1-1; 7 bases line up with TRBD1. CDR3 length: 15 residues. The germline gives CDR1 SGHRS, CDR2 YFSETQ. Trimming took 3 bases from V and 1 from J; bases not matched to a gene: 6. The DNA for the CDR3 is TGCGCCAGCAGCTACCAGACAGGGTCGAACACTGAAGCTTTCTTT. It translates to CASSYQTGSNTEAFF.

The CDR3 spells CASRGTEFNEKLFF. CDR3 DNA: TGTGCCAGCAGAGGGACAGAGTTTAATGAAAAACTGTTTTTT. This sequence joins TRBV2 and TRBJ1-4; 7 bases map to TRBD1. This CDR3 has 14 amino acids. V lost 6 bases, J lost 4 bases, and 5 bases stayed unmatched. Germline V gene sequence: CDR1 SNHLY, CDR2 FYNNEI.

This clone was recorded a few times. The gene calls are TRBV9 and TRBJ1-2, with TRBD1 matching over 9 bases. CDR1 SGDLS and CDR2 YYNGEE come from the germline V gene. V dropped 4 bases and J dropped 8; count of bases not matched to a gene: 9. The CDR3 totals 14 residues. Here the CDR3 DNA reads TGTGCCAGCAGCTTACAGGGGGCGTCGAACGGCTACACCTTC. Residues: CASSLQGASNGYTF.

The chain links TRBV6-2 or TRBV6-3 to TRBJ2-5; D is perhaps TRBD1 (5 bases). The CDR3 has 15 amino acids. The V and J ends lost 2 bases and 2 bases respectively, with 12 bases between them. The germline V gene has CDR1 MNHEY and CDR2 SVGEGT. The CDR3 DNA sequence: TGTGCCAGCAGTTACCCGACAGCCGGGCAAGAGACCCAGTACTTC. Translating gives CASSYPTAGQETQYF.

This rearrangement joins TRBV6-1 to TRBJ2-7; 8 bases align to TRBD2. CDR1 MNHNS and CDR2 SASEGT come from the germline V gene. J gave up 4 bases and V 0 bases, and 5 bases lay outside the gene matches. This CDR3 is built from 15 residues. The CDR3 DNA reads as TGTGCCAGCAGTGAAGCAACGGGGGGGGTTTACGAGCAGTACTTC. It encodes CASSEATGGVYEQYF.

The chain links TRBV11-2 to TRBJ1-3; no definite D call. The CDR3 length is 14 residues. Germline V lookup: CDR1 SGHAT, CDR2 FQNNGV. The V gene lost 5 bases and the J gene lost 2 bases, with 10 bases spanning the gap. Here the CDR3 DNA reads TGTGCCAGCAGCCCGAGACAAACTGGAAACACCATATATTTT. It yields the protein CASSPRQTGNTIYF. Drawing the rest from reference TRBV11-2 and TRBJ1-3, the complete variable domain is EAGVAQSPRYKIIEKRQSVAFWCNPISGHATLYWYQQILGQGPKLLIQFQNNGVVDDSQLPKDRFSAERLKGVDSTLKIQPAKLEDSAVYLCASSPRQTGNTIYFGEGSWLTVV.

The J gene is TRBJ1-2, the V gene TRBV9; TRBD1 aligns across 8 bases. The CDR3 runs to 14 residues. CDR1 is SGDLS and CDR2 is YYNGEE in the germline V gene. V gave up 0 bases and J gave up 7 bases; unmatched junction bases: 5. Here the CDR3 reads CASSVDQGALGYTF. The CDR3 nucleotides are TGTGCCAGCAGCGTAGATCAGGGGGCACTTGGCTACACCTTC. The full variable domain, completed using reference TRBV9 and TRBJ1-2, is DSGVTQTPKHLITATGQRVTLRCSPRSGDLSVYWYQQSLDQGLQFLIQYYNGEERAKGNILERFSAQQFPDLHSELNLSSLELGDSALYFCASSVDQGALGYTFGSGTRLTVV.

This sequence joins TRBV12-3 or TRBV12-4 and TRBJ2-7; possible D gene TRBD1, 5 bases. The CDR3 loop spans 12 amino acids. Trimming took 3 bases from V and 6 from J, leaving 9 bases between them. The CDR3 DNA reads as TGTGCCAGCAGTTTGGGGCCGGCCGAGCAGTACTTC. The encoded protein is CASSLGPAEQYF.

The chain employs TRBV5-1 and TRBJ1-1; D is ambiguous. CDR3 size: 15 residues. Per the germline V gene, CDR1 is SGHRS and CDR2 is YFSETQ. The V end was cut by 1 base, the J end by 6 bases, with 16 bases between. CDR3 in DNA: TGCGCCAGCAGCTTGTCTGAGGGTTCGATCGCTGAAGCTTTCTTT. Encoded protein: CASSLSEGSIAEAFF.

The chain combines TRBV19 with TRBJ2-3, with a weak D call TRBD1 (6 bases). Looked up from germline, CDR1 is LNHDA and CDR2 is SQIVND (reference sequence). V was shortened by 7 bases and J by 2 bases, with 13 bases between the two germline ends. This CDR3 is built from 14 residues. In DNA form, the CDR3 reads TGTGCCAGTACTCCAGGGGTCGACACAGATACGCAGTATTTT. Its protein is CASTPGVDTDTQYF.

This chain connects TRBV19 to TRBJ2-1; 10 bases fit TRBD1. The CDR3 covers 18 residues. Germline lookup yields CDR1 LNHDA and CDR2 SQIVND (reference sequence). V dropped 1 base and J dropped 9; count of bases not matched to a gene: 15. Here the CDR3 reads CASSIVPPLRQGAIEQFF. The CDR3 nucleotides are TGTGCCAGTAGTATAGTCCCGCCGTTGCGACAGGGGGCTATTGAGCAGTTCTTC.

This chain joins TRBV27 and TRBJ2-5; no clear D gene. V was clipped by 6 bases and J by 5 bases, with 13 bases between them. Germline V gives CDR1 MNHEY, CDR2 SMNVEV (reference sequence). The CDR3 loop spans 13 amino acids. DNA for the CDR3: TGTGCCAGCAGACCGACTGACCTGGAGACCCAGTACTTC. Its translation is CASRPTDLETQYF.

This clone has a handful of counts. This sequence joins TRBV4-1 and TRBJ1-2; 7 bases fit TRBD1. The CDR3 consists of 15 residues. Germline-derived CDR1 and CDR2 are MGHRA and YSYEKL. Trimming at V came to 5 bases and at J to 4 bases, leaving 10 bases not matched to a gene. This CDR3 reads CASSSPGQMTYGYTF. The CDR3 nucleotides read TGCGCCAGCAGCTCGCCGGGACAGATGACCTATGGCTACACCTTC.

The V call is TRBV2, the J call TRBJ1-5; 8 nucleotides align to TRBD1. The germline gives CDR1 SNHLY, CDR2 FYNNEI. The V and J ends lost 6 bases and 5 bases, in that order; junction bases with no gene match: 6. CDR3 length equals 14 residues. The CDR3: CASRDRAHDQPQHF. The CDR3, as DNA: TGTGCCAGCAGGGACAGGGCTCACGATCAGCCCCAGCATTTT.

This clone was picked up one time. The V call is TRBV11-2, the J call TRBJ1-2; no reliable D call. V gave up 1 base and J gave up 4 bases, with 10 bases separating them. The CDR3 runs to 14 residues. Germline CDR1 SGHAT, CDR2 FQNNGV. Here the CDR3 DNA reads TGTGCCAGCAGCTTAGCCCAATGGAGCTATGGCTACACCTTC. This gives the protein CASSLAQWSYGYTF.

Regarding this clone: One end of the junction fails to match germline, which may point to a read error. This chain links TRBV29-1 with TRBJ1-1; possibly TRBD1 for D (5 bases). Germline V CDR1 and CDR2: SQVTM, ANQGSEA. The CDR3 extends over 10 amino acids. This CDR3 reads CSVERDPAIF. The CDR3 DNA reads TGCAGCGTTGAGCGGGACCCGGCGATCTTT.

The chain links TRBV5-1 to TRBJ1-1; D perhaps matches TRBD1 (5 bases). Germline V lookup: CDR1 SGHRS, CDR2 YFSETQ. There are 13 residues in the CDR3. Trimming left V 3 bases short and J 11 bases short, with 17 bases between. The chain's CDR3 is CASSSMDTSEAFF. Written as DNA, the CDR3 is TGCGCCAGCAGCTCGATGGACACATCGGAGGCTTTCTTT.

The chain's CDR3 is CASSIVEVTQPQHF. CDR3 DNA: TGTGCCAGTAGTATAGTTGAGGTTACTCAGCCCCAGCATTTT. The V call is TRBV19, the J call TRBJ1-5; D uncertain. The CDR3 covers 14 residues. Trimming shortened V by 1 base and J by 6 bases, and 10 bases separated the two germline ends. CDR1 and CDR2 (germline): LNHDA, SQIVND (reference sequence).

V is TRBV5-1 and J is TRBJ2-6; no definite D call. Per germline, CDR1 SGHRS and CDR2 YFSETQ. The V end lost 1 base, the J end lost 0 bases, and 5 bases lay between the germline ends. CDR3 length: 15 amino acids. The CDR3: CASSLTVSGANVLTF. The CDR3 DNA is TGCGCCAGCAGCTTGACGGTCTCTGGGGCCAACGTCCTGACTTTC. Based on the CDR3 plus reference TRBV5-1 and TRBJ2-6, the full variable domain is KAGVTQTPRYLIKTRGQQVTLSCSPISGHRSVSWYQQTPGQGLQFLFEYFSETQRNKGNFPGRFSGRQFSNSRSEMNVSTLELGDSALYLCASSLTVSGANVLTFGAGSRLTVL.

The chain employs TRBV14 and TRBJ1-2; TRBD1 agrees at 10 bases. From germline, CDR1 is SGHDN and CDR2 FVKESK. The J segment lost 4 bases and the V segment lost 4 bases, leaving 0 bases of the junction unmatched. The CDR3 runs 13 residues. The DNA for the CDR3 is TGTGCCAGCAGCCGGACAGGGGGCTATGGCTACACCTTC. Its translation: CASSRTGGYGYTF.

The chain links TRBV5-4 to TRBJ2-5; possibly TRBD1 for D (5 bases). The CDR3 runs to 14 residues. Germline assignment: CDR1 SGHNT and CDR2 YYREEE (reference sequence). With 0 bases removed from V and 3 bases from J, the gap between germline ends came to 9 bases. The CDR3 spells CASSLEDREETQYF. The CDR3, as DNA: TGTGCCAGCAGCTTGGAAGACAGAGAAGAGACCCAGTACTTC.

This chain uses TRBV4-1 with TRBJ1-4; TRBD1 might be the D (5 bases). Trimming stripped 2 bases from V and 8 bases from J, with 24 bases between. This CDR3 has 18 residues. Germline assignment: CDR1 MGHRA and CDR2 YSYEKL. The CDR3 is CASSQPGQVGGKGEKLFF. CDR3 nucleotide sequence: TGCGCCAGCAGCCAACCCGGTCAGGTGGGCGGCAAGGGGGAAAAACTGTTTTTT.

The rearrangement links TRBV27 to TRBJ1-2, with D unclear. The CDR3 sequence is 12 residues long. From germline, CDR1 is MNHEY and CDR2 SMNVEV (reference sequence). Trimming removed 5 bases from V and 4 bases from J, with 8 bases in between. The CDR3, as DNA: TGTGCCAGCAGTCCCCACGGCTATGGCTACACCTTC. Protein sequence: CASSPHGYGYTF.

This chain links TRBV24-1 with TRBJ1-2, with D hard to call. Trimming took off 4 bases at V and 7 bases at J, with 12 bases between the two ends. Germline assignment: CDR1 KGHDR and CDR2 SFDVKD. The CDR3 totals 13 residues. The CDR3 reads CATSEPLNGGYTF. DNA for the CDR3: TGTGCCACCAGTGAGCCCCTCAACGGTGGCTACACCTTC.

The chain employs TRBV11-3 and TRBJ2-7, with a weak D call TRBD1 (6 bases). Trimming left V 1 base short and J 0 bases short, with 16 bases between. The CDR3 extends over 17 amino acids. The germline CDR1 and CDR2 sequences are SGHNT and YENEEA. CDR3 sequence reads: CASSLGGPTGNSYEQYF. Here the CDR3 DNA reads TGTGCCAGCAGCTTAGGGGGGCCGACAGGAAACTCCTACGAGCAGTACTTC.

The V gene is TRBV24-1, the J gene TRBJ2-5; unclear D gene. V dropped 2 bases and J dropped 2 bases, with 5 bases sitting between them. Germline V gene data show CDR1 as KGHDR and CDR2 as SFDVKD. The CDR3 runs 13 residues. CDR3 DNA: TGTGCCACCAGTGATTCCCCACAAGAGACCCAGTACTTC. As protein: CATSDSPQETQYF.